A single sample gave rise to the 27 T cell receptor beta chains below, sequenced in a study of T cell repertoires in aging, cancer and after chemotherapy. TCR beta rearrangements were amplified from peripheral blood genomic DNA. A mixed TRB-A/B primer pool amplified rearranged TRB by multiplex touch-down PCR. TCRdb reprocessed the multiplex PCR reads with MiXCR, giving one entry per CDR3 protein. The sample holds fewer than 4,500 distinct CDR3 sequences; around a quarter are singletons and the top ten take about 30%. Sequenced input: blood. The receptors shown here come from a human donor with a blood cancer.

This clonotype appeared a few times. The chain employs TRBV27 and TRBJ2-2; 8 bases agree with TRBD2. CDR1 is MNHEY and CDR2 is SMNVEV in the germline V gene (reference sequence). The CDR3 runs to 16 residues. V lost 5 bases and J lost 1; bases outside the gene matches: 6. In DNA form, the CDR3 reads TGTGCCAGCAGTCCCCCGGGACTAGAGAACACCGGGGAGCTGTTTTTT. Translated: CASSPPGLENTGELFF.

This clonotype has just a few counts. CDR3 region: CASSPSGSNQPQHF. The CDR3 nucleotides read TGTGCCAGCTCACCATCGGGGTCAAATCAGCCCCAGCATTTT. This chain joins TRBV18 and TRBJ1-5; no clear D. Germline loops: CDR1 KGHSH, CDR2 LQKENI. V dropped 2 bases and J dropped 4 bases, with 9 bases sitting between them. The CDR3 has 14 amino acids.

By sample share, this clonotype is medium-sized. V is TRBV6-1 and J is TRBJ2-3; TRBD1 matches 9 bases. J lost 7 bases, V lost 2 bases, and 7 bases had no gene match. The length of the CDR3 is 15 residues. Germline assignment: CDR1 MNHNS and CDR2 SASEGT. The CDR3 loop reads CASSERTGAGYTQYF. The CDR3 coding sequence is TGTGCCAGCAGTGAACGGACAGGGGCAGGATATACGCAGTATTTT.

The V gene is TRBV5-4, the J gene TRBJ2-5; D could derive from TRBD1 or TRBD2 (5 bases each). Germline V lookup: CDR1 SGHNT, CDR2 YYREEE (reference sequence). The CDR3 extends over 14 amino acids. Trimming shortened V by 3 bases and J by 4 bases, and 13 bases separated the two germline ends. CDR3 loop: CASSSTRDAETQYF. The CDR3, as DNA: TGTGCCAGCAGCTCGACACGGGACGCAGAGACCCAGTACTTC.

This clonotype is medium-sized (0.01 to 0.1%) by share. This sequence joins TRBV6-6 and TRBJ2-5; 15 bases fit TRBD2. This CDR3 contains 15 residues. Germline V gene lookup returns CDR1 MNHNY and CDR2 SVGAGI (reference sequence). The V gene end was trimmed by 6 bases and the J gene end by 5 bases; junction bases not matched to a gene: 4. For the CDR3, the DNA is TGTGCCAGCAGCCGGACTAGCGGGAGGGGGGAGACCCAGTACTTC. This translates into CASSRTSGRGETQYF.

The gene calls are TRBV7-2 and TRBJ1-5; D gene unclear. Looked up from germline, CDR1 is SGHTA and CDR2 is FQGNSA. Trimming took off 5 bases at V and 3 bases at J, with 8 bases between the two ends. This CDR3 is built from 13 residues. CDR3 DNA sequence: TGTGCCAGCAGCCCCACGACCAATCAGCCCCAGCATTTT. Translated, it gives CASSPTTNQPQHF.

The CDR3 DNA follows: TGCGCCAGCAGCCAGGGACGGAGCACAGATACGCAGTATTTT. Its translation is CASSQGRSTDTQYF. This rearrangement joins TRBV5-1 to TRBJ2-3; D may match TRBD1 or TRBD2 (5 bases each). The CDR3 extends over 14 amino acids. Per germline, CDR1 SGHRS and CDR2 YFSETQ. The V gene lost 4 bases and the J gene lost 0 bases, with 9 bases spanning the gap.

V and J are TRBV28 and TRBJ1-2; no definite D call. V was cut by 5 bases and J by 2 bases, with 12 bases left in between. The length of the CDR3 is 14 residues. In germline, CDR1 is MDHEN, CDR2 SYDVKM. CDR3 sequence: CASSTLQSNYGYTF. CDR3 nucleotides: TGTGCCAGCAGTACCCTTCAATCGAACTATGGCTACACCTTC.

A remark on this clonotype: Just one base apart from a much larger clone, this may be a read error. This chain connects TRBV5-1 to TRBJ1-1; 10 nucleotides match TRBD1. CDR1 SGHRS and CDR2 YFSETQ come from the germline V gene. The CDR3 has 14 amino acids. The CDR3 DNA reads TGTGCCAGCAGCTGGGGGACAGGGGACTCTGAAGCTTTCTTT. Residues: CASSWGTGDSEAFF.

The rearrangement uses TRBV19 and TRBJ1-2, with 8 bases that match TRBD1. V was clipped by 5 bases and J by 4 bases; unmatched bases: 3. The CDR3 spans 13 residues. Germline values: CDR1 LNHDA, CDR2 SQIVND (reference sequence). CDR3 residues: CASSGQGSYGYTF. The DNA of the CDR3 is TGTGCCAGTAGTGGACAGGGAAGCTATGGCTACACCTTC. Variable domain in full (rest from reference TRBV19 and TRBJ1-2): DGGITQSPKYLFRKEGQNVTLSCEQNLNHDAMYWYRQDPGQGLRLIYYSQIVNDFQKGDIAEGYSVSREKKESFPLTVTSAQKNPTAFYLCASSGQGSYGYTFGSGTRLTVV.

This clonotype was counted only a few times. The rearrangement links TRBV5-6 to TRBJ2-1, with D tentatively TRBD1 or TRBD2 (5 bases each). Trimming took 0 bases from V and 4 from J, leaving 14 bases between them. CDR1 and CDR2 from the germline V gene are SGHDT and YYEEEE. This CDR3 is 16 amino acids long. The CDR3 nucleotides read TGTGCCAGCAGCTTGGCCAGGGCGGGCCTGTACAATGAGCAGTTCTTC. Its translation: CASSLARAGLYNEQFF.

By frequency in the sample, this clonotype is medium-sized. The J gene is TRBJ1-6, the V gene TRBV27; D possibly corresponds to TRBD1 (5 bases). The ends were cut back, 8 bases at V and 9 bases at J, with 20 bases in the middle. Germline V gives CDR1 MNHEY, CDR2 SMNVEV (reference sequence). The CDR3 totals 15 residues. This chain's CDR3 is CASGGVEGLGSPLHF. The CDR3, as DNA: TGTGCCAGCGGGGGGGTGGAGGGGCTCGGTTCACCCCTCCACTTT.

CDR3 sequence: CASSVGSGGFDTQYF. As DNA, the CDR3 is TGTGCCAGCAGTGTGGGTAGCGGGGGCTTTGATACGCAGTATTTT. This chain connects TRBV2 to TRBJ2-3; 9 nucleotides align to TRBD2. Unmatched junction bases numbered 8, after V lost 4 bases and J lost 6 bases. The V gene's germline CDR1 is SNHLY and CDR2 FYNNEI. The CDR3 extends over 15 amino acids. Variable domain in full (rest from reference TRBV2 and TRBJ2-3): EPEVTQTPSHQVTQMGQEVILRCVPISNHLYFYWYRQILGQKVEFLVSFYNNEISEKSEIFDDQFSVERPDGSNFTLKIRSTKLEDSAMYFCASSVGSGGFDTQYFGPGTRLTVL.

This clonotype appeared a few times. The chain has TRBV6-2 or TRBV6-3 and TRBJ2-3; TRBD2 agrees at 10 bases. Germline loops: CDR1 MNHEY, CDR2 SVGEGT. The CDR3 has 14 amino acids. The V gene end was trimmed by 6 bases and the J gene end by 8 bases; junction bases not matched to a gene: 8. In nucleotides, the CDR3 is TGTGCCAGCAGGACCGGGACTAGCGCTGTTACGCAGTATTTT. Translated, it gives CASRTGTSAVTQYF.

The J gene is TRBJ2-7, the V gene TRBV6-1; weak D call: TRBD1 (6 bases). This CDR3 comprises 16 residues. Germline CDR1 MNHNS, CDR2 SASEGT. V was clipped by 6 bases and J by 3 bases, with 21 bases between them. In DNA, the CDR3 is TGTGCCAGCAGGCAGGACAGTCGTTCGGGGTACTACGAGCAGTACTTC. Its translation is CASRQDSRSGYYEQYF.

This clonotype rates as medium-sized (0.01 to 0.1%). CDR3 nucleotide sequence: TGCAGCGTTGTGGCAGACAAAGAGACCCAGTACTTC. This encodes CSVVADKETQYF. J is TRBJ2-5 and V is TRBV29-1; D remains unclear. The V gene lost 4 bases and the J gene lost 3 bases, with 9 bases spanning the gap. Germline-derived CDR1 and CDR2 are SQVTM and ANQGSEA. The CDR3 spans 12 residues.

This chain links TRBV25-1 with TRBJ2-7; TRBD1 agrees at 7 bases. Germline assignment: CDR1 MGHDK and CDR2 SYGVNS. Trimming took 5 bases from V and 3 from J; bases not matched to a gene: 13. The CDR3 has 16 residues. CDR3 amino acids: CASSLTGWDRNYEQYF. The CDR3 DNA is TGTGCCAGCAGTTTGACGGGCTGGGACAGAAACTACGAGCAGTACTTC.

This clonotype is termed medium-sized (0.01 to 0.1%). The CDR3: CASSYGQEQFF. The CDR3 coding sequence is TGTGCCAGCAGTTATGGGCAGGAGCAGTTCTTC. The chain uses TRBV6-6 and TRBJ2-1; D is uncertain. CDR3 length: 11 residues. Germline V gives CDR1 MNHNY, CDR2 SVGAGI (reference sequence). Deletions cut 3 bases from V and 10 bases from J, with 7 bases between.

This clonotype was counted only a few times. The rearrangement links TRBV5-5 to TRBJ2-3; 11 nucleotides align to TRBD2. Unmatched junction bases numbered 6, after V lost 2 bases and J lost 4 bases. This CDR3 spans 16 amino acids. In germline, CDR1 is SGHKS, CDR2 YYEKEE (reference sequence). The CDR3 sequence: CASSFGSGGGADTQYF. The CDR3, as DNA: TGTGCCAGCAGCTTCGGTAGCGGGGGGGGGGCAGATACGCAGTATTTT.

The chain is built from TRBV5-1 and TRBJ1-3; D call uncertain. The CDR3 covers 16 residues. The germline gives CDR1 SGHRS, CDR2 YFSETQ. The germline V and J ends were trimmed by 0 bases and 0 bases, with 10 bases remaining between them. The CDR3 region has the DNA TGCGCCAGCAGCTTGGCCGTCGGCATCTCTGGAAACACCATATATTTT. Its protein is CASSLAVGISGNTIYF. The entire variable domain, with the rest obtained from reference TRBV5-1 and TRBJ1-3, is as follows: KAGVTQTPRYLIKTRGQQVTLSCSPISGHRSVSWYQQTPGQGLQFLFEYFSETQRNKGNFPGRFSGRQFSNSRSEMNVSTLELGDSALYLCASSLAVGISGNTIYFGEGSWLTVV.

V usage is TRBV20-1 and J usage is TRBJ2-3; TRBD1 agrees at 12 bases. After removal of 5 bases from V and 7 bases from J, the junction contained 7 bases not matched to a gene. The germline CDR1 and CDR2 sequences are DFQATT and SNEGSKA (reference sequence). The CDR3 covers 14 residues. The CDR3 reads CSAPGTGGAYTQYF. CDR3 sequence (DNA): TGCAGTGCTCCCGGGACAGGGGGCGCGTATACGCAGTATTTT.

The rearrangement uses TRBV6-5 and TRBJ2-1; 9 nucleotides agree with TRBD2. This CDR3 contains 16 residues. Germline values: CDR1 MNHEY, CDR2 SVGAGI. Trimming took 6 bases from V and 10 from J; bases not matched to a gene: 16. The CDR3 reads CASRSILAGAAREQFF. The CDR3, as DNA: TGTGCCAGCAGGTCGATACTAGCGGGTGCAGCCCGGGAGCAGTTCTTC.

In its sample, this clonotype was seen a few times. The chain employs TRBV12-3 or TRBV12-4 and TRBJ2-1; 12 nucleotides match TRBD2. The V gene end was trimmed by 4 bases and the J gene end by 6 bases; junction bases not matched to a gene: 4. The length of the CDR3 is 15 residues. Here the CDR3 reads CASSWTSGTGNEQFF. CDR3 coding DNA: TGTGCCAGCAGTTGGACTAGCGGGACTGGCAATGAGCAGTTCTTC.

By sample share, this clonotype is medium-sized. V gene TRBV6-5 combines with J gene TRBJ2-1, with a possible D match to TRBD2 (6 bases). The CDR3 totals 14 residues. The V gene's germline CDR1 is MNHEY and CDR2 SVGAGI. Trimming stripped 5 bases from V and 8 bases from J, with 16 bases between. The CDR3 region has the DNA TGTGCCAGCAGTCTACTCTCTAGCGTCGATGAGCAGTTCTTC. Residues: CASSLLSSVDEQFF.

This chain joins TRBV5-6 and TRBJ1-5; no clear D. CDR3 length: 14 amino acids. Trimming pared 2 bases from V and 0 bases from J, leaving 6 bases between. CDR1 is SGHDT, CDR2 YYEEEE, per germline. This CDR3 is CASSFQSSNQPQHF. The CDR3 region has the DNA TGTGCCAGCAGCTTCCAGTCTAGCAATCAGCCCCAGCATTTT.

This clonotype was recorded a few times. This chain connects TRBV6-6 to TRBJ1-6, with D perhaps TRBD1 (6 bases). CDR1 and CDR2 (germline): MNHNY, SVGAGI (reference sequence). The CDR3 spans 19 residues. Trimming took 2 bases from V and 7 from J, leaving 24 bases between them. CDR3 in DNA: TGTGCCAGCAGTTACCACCGGGACAAGGACTGGTTTCCCAATTCACCCCTCCACTTT. Translation: CASSYHRDKDWFPNSPLHF.

V gene TRBV15 combines with J gene TRBJ1-5, with 8 nucleotides matching TRBD1. Germline V gene sequence: CDR1 LNHNV, CDR2 YYDKDF (reference sequence). The junction had 9 bases not matched to a gene; V was cut back by 5 bases and J by 0 bases. The CDR3 has 17 amino acids. The CDR3 bases are TGTGCCACCAGCCCAAGACGGACAGGGACTAGCAATCAGCCCCAGCATTTT. It specifies CATSPRRTGTSNQPQHF.